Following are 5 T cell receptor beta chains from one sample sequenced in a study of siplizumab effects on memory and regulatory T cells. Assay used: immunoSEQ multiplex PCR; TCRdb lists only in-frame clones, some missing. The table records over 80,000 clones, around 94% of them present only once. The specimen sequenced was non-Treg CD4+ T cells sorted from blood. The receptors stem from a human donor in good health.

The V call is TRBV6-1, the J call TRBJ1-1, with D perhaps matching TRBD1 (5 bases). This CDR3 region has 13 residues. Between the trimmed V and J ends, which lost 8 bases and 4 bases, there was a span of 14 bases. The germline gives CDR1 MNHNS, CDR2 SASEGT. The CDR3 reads CASDAGRGTEAFF. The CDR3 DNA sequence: TGTGCCAGCGACGCGGGGCGTGGCACTGAAGCTTTCTTT.

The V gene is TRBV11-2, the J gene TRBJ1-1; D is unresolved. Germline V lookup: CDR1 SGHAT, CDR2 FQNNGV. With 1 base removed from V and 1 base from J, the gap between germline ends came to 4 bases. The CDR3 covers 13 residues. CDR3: CASSLGGNTEAFF. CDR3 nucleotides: TGTGCCAGCAGCTTAGGGGGGAACACTGAAGCTTTCTTT. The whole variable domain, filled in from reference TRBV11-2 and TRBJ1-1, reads EAGVAQSPRYKIIEKRQSVAFWCNPISGHATLYWYQQILGQGPKLLIQFQNNGVVDDSQLPKDRFSAERLKGVDSTLKIQPAKLEDSAVYLCASSLGGNTEAFFGQGTRLTVV.

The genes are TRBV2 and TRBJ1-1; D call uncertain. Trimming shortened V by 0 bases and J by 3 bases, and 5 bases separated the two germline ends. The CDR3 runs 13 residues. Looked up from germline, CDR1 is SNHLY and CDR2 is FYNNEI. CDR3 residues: CASSEARDTEAFF. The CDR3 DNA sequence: TGTGCCAGCAGTGAAGCGCGGGACACTGAAGCTTTCTTT.

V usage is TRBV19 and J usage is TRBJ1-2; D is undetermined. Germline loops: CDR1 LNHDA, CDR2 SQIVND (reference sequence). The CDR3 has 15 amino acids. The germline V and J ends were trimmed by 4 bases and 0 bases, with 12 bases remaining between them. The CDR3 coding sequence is TGTGCCAGTAGTAATCCCTCTGGATCTAACTATGGCTACACCTTC. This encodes CASSNPSGSNYGYTF.

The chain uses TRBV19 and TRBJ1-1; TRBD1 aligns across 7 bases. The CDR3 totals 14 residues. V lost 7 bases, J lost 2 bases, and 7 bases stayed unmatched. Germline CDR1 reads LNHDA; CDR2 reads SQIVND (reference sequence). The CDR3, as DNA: TGTGCCAGTACCTTCAGGGGGGACAACACTGAAGCTTTCTTT. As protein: CASTFRGDNTEAFF. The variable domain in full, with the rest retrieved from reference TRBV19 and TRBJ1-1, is DGGITQSPKYLFRKEGQNVTLSCEQNLNHDAMYWYRQDPGQGLRLIYYSQIVNDFQKGDIAEGYSVSREKKESFPLTVTSAQKNPTAFYLCASTFRGDNTEAFFGQGTRLTVV.